These 5 T cell receptor beta chains share one sample of origin, sequenced in a study of STAT5B mutations in CD4+ large granular lymphocyte leukemia. The repertoire was sequenced with immunoSEQ multiplex PCR; TCRdb's copy has only in-frame clones and lacks some. The data show roughly 36,000 clones, less than 70% seen once. Source material: CD4+ T cells from blood buffy coats. Receptors were obtained from a human donor in good health.

The chain links TRBV4-2 to TRBJ1-2, with D possibly being TRBD1 (6 bases). Between the trimmed V and J ends, which lost 6 bases and 3 bases, there was a span of 11 bases. This CDR3 is 13 amino acids long. CDR1 and CDR2 from the germline V gene are LGHNA and YNFKEQ. The CDR3 nucleotides read TGTGCCAGCAGAGACACAGGGCACTATGGCTACACCTTC. It yields the protein CASRDTGHYGYTF.

The rearrangement joins TRBV7-2 to TRBJ2-1, with D maybe TRBD2 (7 bases). The CDR3 loop spans 15 amino acids. The germline CDR1 and CDR2 sequences are SGHTA and FQGNSA. The V end lost 6 bases, the J end lost 4 bases, and 16 bases lay between the germline ends. The CDR3 sequence is CASRPRGGIYNEQFF. The CDR3, as DNA: TGTGCCAGCAGACCTAGGGGGGGAATATACAATGAGCAGTTCTTC.

The V call is TRBV18, the J call TRBJ1-4; TRBD1 aligns across 10 bases. This CDR3 spans 15 amino acids. Losses at the gene ends were 3 bases for V and 6 bases for J; bases not matched to a gene: 4. Germline V gene data show CDR1 as KGHSH and CDR2 as LQKENI. The CDR3 loop is CASSPDRGRHEKLFF. The CDR3 nucleotides are TGTGCCAGCTCACCTGACAGGGGGCGCCATGAAAAACTGTTTTTT.

The V call is TRBV5-1, the J call TRBJ2-3, with D perhaps TRBD2 (5 bases). V lost 0 bases to trimming and J lost 6 bases, with 8 bases between them. CDR3 length: 13 amino acids. Germline-derived CDR1 and CDR2 are SGHRS and YFSETQ. CDR3 nucleotide sequence: TGCGCCAGCAGCTTGGCTAGCAGGGATACGCAGTATTTT. Its translation: CASSLASRDTQYF. Full variable domain (rest looked up from reference TRBV5-1 and TRBJ2-3): KAGVTQTPRYLIKTRGQQVTLSCSPISGHRSVSWYQQTPGQGLQFLFEYFSETQRNKGNFPGRFSGRQFSNSRSEMNVSTLELGDSALYLCASSLASRDTQYFGPGTRLTVL.

This clone has a handful of counts. The CDR3 reads CASSYSGAPRITEAFF. Written as DNA, the CDR3 is TGTGCCAGCAGTTACTCGGGGGCCCCGAGAATTACTGAAGCTTTCTTT. This chain connects TRBV6-5 to TRBJ1-1; D is possibly TRBD1 (6 bases). The V and J ends lost 0 bases and 5 bases respectively, with 16 bases between them. Germline V gene lookup returns CDR1 MNHEY and CDR2 SVGAGI. The CDR3 extends over 16 amino acids.